This section outlines one T cell receptor beta chain sequence together with its context. This clonotype was seen a handful of times. It has no known antigen specificity. Base qualities are not at hand, and no much larger clone is one base apart. The time point label for this specimen denotes: pre-sensitization, week 0. This specimen's treatment or condition label, interpreted: therapeutic diphenylcyclopropenone sensitization with weekly scalp DPC. At every patch-test visit, the blood draw took place before the patch test was put on. Patients were considered eligible if aged 18 to 70, diagnosed with alopecia and deemed suitable for DPC therapy, and patients were excluded if pregnant. Total RNA was isolated from unfractionated whole blood collected in Tempus Blood RNA tubes. Libraries came from RACE. For sequencing, a NextSeq 500 was employed. During library preparation, unique molecular identifiers were attached to individual cDNA molecules so that TCRs could be counted in a quantitative, reproducible way. From each blood RNA sample, both TCR alpha and TCR beta chains were sequenced. Regarding the original processing steps: A median of roughly 99,000 TCRs per sample was observed, with a range of roughly 20,000 to 700,000. The Decombinator software suite was used to annotate the V, J and CDR3 of the TCR reads. For PS versus PT1 abundance plots, all samples were subsampled to the same number of TCRs (28,000). TCRs were defined as expanded if absent before sensitization and observed at least eight times at the 2-week time point. TCRdb reworked the public reads: Q25 trimming with fastp, MiXCR clone assembly, productive beta chains retained. Every entry covers one CDR3 protein and lists the most common genes and DNA from its rows. The V and J calls and clone size are TCRdb's, not the authors'. The sample table records 350,000 to 400,000 distinct CDR3 sequences; more than 4.5% of these occur just once. 2.5% to 3% of the sample rests with the top ten.

This specimen belongs to a study of human T cells and chemical hapten exposure (dated by TCRdb to the early 2020s). Study-wide context: For sensitization, 2% DPC in acetone was applied to a roughly 2 cm by roughly 2 cm area of upper inner arm skin. Libraries were combined into a pool for sequencing, and differences in TCR yield between samples came mainly from small differences in library volumes within the pool. About 30 alopecia patients provided blood for TCR sequencing at one to four time points (pre-sensitization, 2, 6 and 24 weeks). The mostly female patient cohort included alopecia areata with under or over 50% scalp involvement, alopecia totalis and alopecia universalis. This study followed changes in the peripheral blood TCR repertoire in vivo during primary and secondary sensitization of alopecia patients to the hapten diphenylcyclopropenone (DPC). Blood samples were taken from patients before sensitization (week 0) and then at 2, 6 and about 24 weeks after DPC sensitization. Weekly therapeutic DPC doses were additionally applied to the scalp of patients throughout the approximately 24-week study period. Patch testing on the upper back used Finn chambers containing 0.01% DPC, with scoring done after 6 days according to International Contact Dermatitis Research Group standards. Study-level results and caveats: Patch test score was positively correlated with the number of PT1 expanded TCRs, with significance at thresholds 8, 16 and 32 but not at 4. Expanded TCRs formed significantly more large CDR3 similarity clusters than pre-sensitization or healthy control sets, consistent with antigen-driven responses. The number of TCRs above 1 in 1000 frequency did not change with DPC sensitization; there was no evidence of global repertoire structure alterations. After repeated subsampling, changes were observed in the strength of the expansion versus patch-test correlation and in the threshold at which the correlation became significant. All patients had alopecia, a presumed autoimmune disease, so their immune response might differ from that of healthy individuals.

CDR1 and CDR2, per the germline V gene, are SGDLS and YYNGEE. The CDR3 numbers 15 residues from cysteine through phenylalanine. Of the read, only the CDR3 DNA is kept; its 45 bases are in frame from base 1. V lost 3 bases and J lost 5 bases, and the count of bases not matched to a germline gene is 3. Recombination connected TRBV9 to TRBJ1-6; 9 nucleotides in the junction match TRBD1. The source of this sequence is a woman aged 45-59 years with alopecia areata. Some clones in this sample may be carry-over from other donors' samples. The sample was whole blood, taken in connection with sensitization to the hapten diphenylcyclopropenone (DPC). In nucleotide form, the sequence is TGTGCCAGCAGCGAGAGGACAGGGGATAATTCACCCCTCCACTTT. Its translation is CASSERTGDNSPLHF.